The rows below give T cell receptor beta chains drawn from one sample of a study of cytomegalovirus exposure and HLA in healthy donors. This table comes from immunoSEQ multiplex PCR, and its TCRdb copy is limited to in-frame clones, with some not included. The data include fewer than 100,000 clones; the top ten clones carry less than 0.6%. Material: PBMCs. These receptors were obtained from a man between 45 and 60 years old in good health and CMV-seronegative. The CDR3 runs from the conserved cysteine through the conserved F or W. The order of the fields is V gene, J gene, D gene, CDR3 protein, CDR3 DNA. The D gene is left open where the match is weak.

V: TRBV4-1; J: TRBJ2-3; D: .; CDR3: CASSQDRQGPSTDTQYF; DNA: TGCGCCAGCAGCCAAGATCGGCAGGGTCCTAGCACAGATACGCAGTATTTT
V: TRBV28; J: TRBJ2-1; D: TRBD2; CDR3: CASSGAGGLYNEQFF; DNA: TGTGCCAGCAGTGGAGCGGGGGGACTGTACAATGAGCAGTTCTTC
V: TRBV13; J: TRBJ2-5; D: .; CDR3: CASSLAVTQETQYF; DNA: TGTGCCAGCAGCTTAGCTGTCACACAAGAGACCCAGTACTTC
V: TRBV11-2; J: TRBJ2-7; D: TRBD1; CDR3: CASSRRDRGYEQYF; DNA: TGTGCCAGCAGCCGTCGGGACAGGGGTTACGAGCAGTACTTC
V: TRBV11-2; J: TRBJ1-4; D: TRBD1; CDR3: CASSLGSGTVFPYMELFF; DNA: TGTGCCAGCAGCTTAGGCTCCGGGACAGTCTTCCCGTATATGGAACTGTTTTTT
V: TRBV4-3; J: TRBJ1-5; D: .; CDR3: CASSQSPYSNQPQHF; DNA: TGCGCCAGCAGCCAGAGTCCTTATAGCAATCAGCCCCAGCATTTT
V: TRBV6-4; J: TRBJ2-2; D: .; CDR3: CASSVAGTNTGELFF; DNA: TGTGCCAGCAGTGTTGCGGGGACTAACACCGGGGAGCTGTTTTTT
V: TRBV28; J: TRBJ2-7; D: TRBD1; CDR3: CASSSTGTGAGYEQYF; DNA: TGTGCCAGCAGCTCGACCGGGACAGGGGCAGGTTACGAGCAGTACTTC
V: TRBV7-3; J: TRBJ2-5; D: .; CDR3: CASSSQGWETQYF; DNA: TGTGCCAGCAGCTCACAGGGCTGGGAGACCCAGTACTTC
V: TRBV30; J: TRBJ2-1; D: .; CDR3: CAWSGRGAYNEQFF; DNA: TGTGCCTGGAGTGGCCGGGGGGCTTACAATGAGCAGTTCTTC
V: TRBV19; J: TRBJ2-7; D: TRBD2; CDR3: CASRPQGLAGPYEQYF; DNA: TGTGCCAGTAGGCCCCAGGGACTAGCGGGACCCTACGAGCAGTACTTC
V: TRBV30; J: TRBJ1-3; D: .; CDR3: CAWARGPSSGNTIYF; DNA: TGTGCCTGGGCCCGGGGTCCGAGCTCTGGAAACACCATATATTTT
V: TRBV30; J: TRBJ2-7; D: .; CDR3: CAWSDQHTYEQYF; DNA: TGTGCCTGGAGTGATCAACACACCTACGAGCAGTACTTC
V: TRBV13; J: TRBJ1-4; D: TRBD1; CDR3: CASSSQGVLNEKLFF; DNA: TGTGCCAGCAGCTCTCAGGGGGTTCTTAATGAAAAACTGTTTTTT
V: TRBV5-6; J: TRBJ1-5; D: .; CDR3: CASSQGGTNSNQPQHF; DNA: TGTGCCAGCAGCCAGGGTGGCACTAATAGCAATCAGCCCCAGCATTTT
V: TRBV5-1; J: TRBJ1-4; D: .; CDR3: CASSLGGSNEKLFF; DNA: TGCGCCAGCAGCTTGGGGGGCAGCAATGAAAAACTGTTTTTT
V: TRBV18; J: TRBJ1-1; D: .; CDR3: CASSPPGGTEAFF; DNA: TGTGCCAGCTCACCTCCAGGAGGGACTGAAGCTTTCTTT
V: TRBV5-6; J: TRBJ1-2; D: .; CDR3: CASSLITDGRYGYTF; DNA: TGTGCCAGCAGCTTAATCACGGACGGGAGATATGGCTACACCTTC
V: TRBV5-1; J: TRBJ2-7; D: TRBD1; CDR3: CASRYLGQGYEQYF; DNA: TGCGCCAGCAGGTACTTAGGACAGGGCTACGAGCAGTACTTC
V: TRBV28; J: TRBJ2-3; D: .; CDR3: CASSQRGGSDTQYF; DNA: TGTGCCAGCAGTCAGAGGGGGGGGTCAGATACGCAGTATTTT
V: TRBV13; J: TRBJ2-2; D: .; CDR3: CASSHDSPNTGELFF; DNA: TGTGCCAGCAGCCACGACAGCCCAAACACCGGGGAGCTGTTTTTT
V: TRBV19; J: TRBJ1-2; D: .; CDR3: CASRVGEGGYGYTF; DNA: TGTGCCAGTAGAGTCGGGGAAGGCGGCTATGGCTACACCTTC
V: TRBV6-1; J: TRBJ1-2; D: TRBD1; CDR3: CASSVGTGGYYGYTF; DNA: TGTGCCAGCAGCGTCGGGACAGGGGGTTACTATGGCTACACCTTC
V: TRBV18; J: TRBJ2-5; D: TRBD2; CDR3: CASSPLGGGAGETQYF; DNA: TGTGCCAGCTCACCCCTTGGCGGGGGGGCCGGGGAGACCCAGTACTTC
V: TRBV6-5; J: TRBJ1-3; D: .; CDR3: CASSYSGGLPGNTIYF; DNA: TGTGCCAGCAGTTACTCCGGGGGGCTTCCTGGAAACACCATATATTTT
V: TRBV9; J: TRBJ2-3; D: .; CDR3: CASSVLGELWGGTQYF; DNA: TGTGCCAGCAGCGTTTTGGGGGAACTTTGGGGAGGTACGCAGTATTTT
V: TRBV11-2; J: TRBJ2-3; D: .; CDR3: CASSFSAGSADTQYF; DNA: TGTGCCAGCAGCTTTTCGGCCGGCAGCGCAGATACGCAGTATTTT
V: TRBV11-2; J: TRBJ2-7; D: TRBD2; CDR3: CASSPGLAAYEQYF; DNA: TGTGCCAGCAGCCCGGGACTAGCGGCCTACGAGCAGTACTTC
V: TRBV6-6; J: TRBJ2-1; D: .; CDR3: CASSYGPVPRYNEQFF; DNA: TGTGCCAGCAGTTACGGTCCAGTCCCCAGGTACAATGAGCAGTTCTTC
V: TRBV7-7; J: TRBJ2-2; D: .; CDR3: CASSLDLAGELFF; DNA: TGTGCTAGCAGCTTAGACTTAGCCGGGGAGCTGTTTTTT
V: TRBV7-7; J: TRBJ2-5; D: .; CDR3: CASSLGSLGGETQYF; DNA: TGTGCTAGCAGCTTAGGGTCGCTGGGGGGAGAGACCCAGTACTTC
V: TRBV28; J: TRBJ2-7; D: .; CDR3: CASSLFQGSYEQYF; DNA: TGTGCCAGCAGTTTATTCCAGGGGAGCTACGAGCAGTACTTC
V: TRBV29-1; J: TRBJ2-7; D: TRBD2; CDR3: CSVEDKSGGDYEQYF; DNA: TGCAGCGTTGAAGATAAAAGCGGGGGAGACTACGAGCAGTACTTC
V: TRBV7-8; J: TRBJ1-4; D: .; CDR3: CASSFSATNEKLFF; DNA: TGTGCCAGCAGCTTTAGTGCAACTAATGAAAAACTGTTTTTT
V: TRBV7-2; J: TRBJ2-7; D: .; CDR3: CASSPGGQGVYEQYF; DNA: TGTGCCAGCAGCCCCGGGGGGCAGGGAGTCTACGAGCAGTACTTC
V: TRBV6-5; J: TRBJ1-1; D: TRBD1; CDR3: CASRLGTANTEAFF; DNA: TGTGCCAGCAGACTCGGGACAGCGAACACTGAAGCTTTCTTT
V: TRBV10-3; J: TRBJ1-2; D: .; CDR3: CAISESTGGGNYGYTF; DNA: TGTGCCATCAGTGAGTCGACCGGCGGCGGGAACTATGGCTACACCTTC
V: TRBV10-3; J: TRBJ2-7; D: .; CDR3: CAISDSGQGVYEQYF; DNA: TGTGCCATCAGTGATTCCGGCCAGGGTGTGTACGAGCAGTACTTC
V: TRBV5-8; J: TRBJ1-5; D: TRBD1; CDR3: CASNKGAGNQPQHF; DNA: TGTGCCAGCAATAAGGGGGCTGGCAATCAGCCCCAGCATTTT
V: TRBV25-1; J: TRBJ2-7; D: .; CDR3: CASSYQLEPYEQYF; DNA: TGTGCCAGCAGTTACCAGCTAGAACCCTACGAGCAGTACTTC
V: TRBV10-3; J: TRBJ2-1; D: .; CDR3: CAIRDSVYNEQFF; DNA: TGTGCCATCAGGGACTCCGTCTACAATGAGCAGTTCTTC
V: TRBV27; J: TRBJ2-3; D: .; CDR3: CASNTGGTDTQYF; DNA: TGTGCCAGCAATACGGGGGGCACAGATACGCAGTATTTT
V: TRBV11-2; J: TRBJ2-5; D: TRBD1; CDR3: CASSPPPGQGGETQYF; DNA: TGTGCCAGCAGCCCACCCCCGGGACAGGGAGGAGAGACCCAGTACTTC
V: TRBV14; J: TRBJ2-1; D: .; CDR3: CASSQGRAEQFF; DNA: TGTGCCAGCAGCCAAGGCAGGGCTGAGCAGTTCTTC
V: TRBV5-5; J: TRBJ1-5; D: .; CDR3: CASSLSGGNQPQHF; DNA: TGTGCCAGCAGCTTGTCAGGGGGCAATCAGCCCCAGCATTTT
V: TRBV7-2; J: TRBJ1-2; D: TRBD1; CDR3: CASSSPGQLDGYTF; DNA: TGTGCCAGCAGCTCCCCGGGACAGCTAGACGGCTACACCTTC
V: TRBV6-6; J: TRBJ2-1; D: TRBD1; CDR3: CASSYPDRAYNEQFF; DNA: TGTGCCAGCAGTTACCCGGACAGGGCCTACAATGAGCAGTTCTTC
V: TRBV5-6; J: TRBJ2-5; D: TRBD2; CDR3: CASSLVRGGFQETQYF; DNA: TGTGCCAGCAGCTTGGTGCGGGGGGGCTTTCAAGAGACCCAGTACTTC
V: TRBV27; J: TRBJ1-2; D: .; CDR3: CASRDLGRRDGYTF; DNA: TGTGCCAGCAGGGACCTAGGGAGGAGGGATGGCTACACCTTC
V: TRBV29-1; J: TRBJ1-5; D: TRBD1; CDR3: CSVIQGGNQPQHF; DNA: TGCAGCGTGATACAGGGGGGAAATCAGCCCCAGCATTTT
V: TRBV29-1; J: TRBJ1-2; D: .; CDR3: CSALRGQGYGYTF; DNA: TGCAGCGCCCTACGCGGCCAGGGATATGGCTACACCTTC
V: TRBV5-5; J: TRBJ1-1; D: TRBD1; CDR3: CASSLGVQGLGAFF; DNA: TGTGCCAGCAGCTTGGGGGTACAGGGGTTGGGCGCTTTCTTT
V: TRBV6-1; J: TRBJ1-4; D: .; CDR3: CASSSQAGGNEKLFF; DNA: TGTGCCAGCAGTTCCCAGGCTGGTGGTAATGAAAAACTGTTTTTT
V: TRBV14; J: TRBJ2-3; D: .; CDR3: CASSQATGDTQYF; DNA: TGTGCCAGCAGCCAAGCCACGGGAGATACGCAGTATTTT
V: TRBV27; J: TRBJ2-7; D: TRBD1; CDR3: CASSFPGTGAYEQYF; DNA: TGTGCCAGCAGTTTCCCCGGGACAGGGGCCTACGAGCAGTACTTC
V: TRBV10-3; J: TRBJ1-1; D: .; CDR3: CAISDTGKVSEAFF; DNA: TGTGCCATCAGTGATACAGGGAAAGTTAGTGAAGCTTTCTTT
V: TRBV11-2; J: TRBJ1-3; D: .; CDR3: CASSRTHSGNTIYF; DNA: TGTGCCAGCAGCCGGACTCACTCTGGAAACACCATATATTTT
V: TRBV5-8; J: TRBJ2-2; D: .; CDR3: CASSSDRNTGELFF; DNA: TGTGCCAGCAGCTCCGACAGGAACACCGGGGAGCTGTTTTTT
V: TRBV19; J: TRBJ1-6; D: .; CDR3: CASSIGASALHF; DNA: TGTGCCAGTAGTATAGGAGCCTCGGCCCTCCACTTT